This T cell receptor (beta chain) was observed in a study of cytomegalovirus exposure and HLA in healthy donors. Study results and caveats: Across donors, most TCRs were seen rarely, yet some public ones were widespread.

A remark on this clone: The antigen remains undetermined.

This CDR3 comprises 13 residues. V was cut by 4 bases and J by 2 bases, with 10 bases left in between. The germline V gene has CDR1 GTSNPN and CDR2 SVGIG (reference sequence). PCR was performed using 60 Vbeta and 13 Jbeta primers. Method: immunoSEQ multiplex PCR; TCRdb's copy keeps in-frame clones and lacks some. The table lists over 110,000 clones, 75% to 85% of them singletons. The study sampled nominally healthy donors, though unrecorded immune exposures were likely. The sample taken for sequencing was PBMCs. J is TRBJ2-3 and V is TRBV30; D is undetermined. The sequence came from a female donor in good health and CMV-seronegative. The CDR3 DNA is TGTGCCTGGAACCCTAGTTTCACAGATACGCAGTATTTT. The encoded protein is CAWNPSFTDTQYF.